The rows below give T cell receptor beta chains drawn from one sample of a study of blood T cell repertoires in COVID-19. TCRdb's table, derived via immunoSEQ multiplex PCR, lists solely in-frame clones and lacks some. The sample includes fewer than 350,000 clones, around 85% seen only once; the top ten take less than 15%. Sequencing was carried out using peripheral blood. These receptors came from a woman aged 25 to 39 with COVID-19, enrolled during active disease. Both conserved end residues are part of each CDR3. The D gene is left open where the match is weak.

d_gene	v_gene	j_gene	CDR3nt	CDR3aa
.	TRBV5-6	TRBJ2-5	TGTGCCAGCAGCTTGGCTACAGGAGAGACCCAGTACTTC	CASSLATGETQYF
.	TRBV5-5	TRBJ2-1	TGTGCCAGCAGCCCTGCCGGGATGCTTCAGCAGTTCTTC	CASSPAGMLQQFF
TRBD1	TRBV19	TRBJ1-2	TGTGCCAGTAGTATCGGGACAGTGCCGACCTACACCTTC	CASSIGTVPTYTF
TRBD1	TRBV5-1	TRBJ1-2	TGCGCCAGCAGCCTAGGGGGCGCGCTGGGCTACACCTTC	CASSLGGALGYTF
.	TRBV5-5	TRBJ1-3	TGTGCCAGCACTCAGCGTTACGGAAACACCATATATTTT	CASTQRYGNTIYF
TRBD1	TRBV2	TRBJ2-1	TGTGCCAGCAACCCCCCGGGACAGGCGACCGACAATGAGCAGTTCTTC	CASNPPGQATDNEQFF
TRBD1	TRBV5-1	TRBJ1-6	TGCGCCAGCAGCCCGGGACAGGGGGTTTCACCCCTCCACTTT	CASSPGQGVSPLHF
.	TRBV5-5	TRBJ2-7	TGTGCCAGCAGCTTCGTCTACCGTCAGGGGAACGAGCAGTACTTC	CASSFVYRQGNEQYF
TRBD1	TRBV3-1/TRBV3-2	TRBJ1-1	TGTGCCAGCAGCCAGTGGACAGGGGGCACTGAAGCTTTCTTT	CASSQWTGGTEAFF
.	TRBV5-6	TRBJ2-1	TGTGCCAGCAGCTTGGAACTATTCAATGAGCAGTTCTTC	CASSLELFNEQFF
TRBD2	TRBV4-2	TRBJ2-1	TGTGCCAGCAGCCAAATATTAGCGGGGGTTCAGAATGAGCAGTTCTTC	CASSQILAGVQNEQFF
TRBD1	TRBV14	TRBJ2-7	TGTGCCAGCAGCCAAGACCGCGGGACAGGGATCTACGAGCAGTACTTC	CASSQDRGTGIYEQYF
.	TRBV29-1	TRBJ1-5	TGCAGCGTGAAGGGGATCGGGAGCAATCAGCCCCAGCATTTT	CSVKGIGSNQPQHF
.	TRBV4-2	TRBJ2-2	TGTGCCAGCAGCCCGGGACTCTCGTACACCGGGGAGCTGTTTTTT	CASSPGLSYTGELFF
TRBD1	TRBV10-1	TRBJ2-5	TGCGCCAGCAGTGATTCCGGGACAGGGGGTTTGCGAGAGACCCAGTACTTC	CASSDSGTGGLRETQYF